The present T cell receptor (beta chain) was sequenced within a study of human T cells and chemical hapten exposure. Looking at the study overall: Per-sample TCR yield variability stemmed mainly from small pooled library volume differences.

TCRdb re-called the RACE reads with MiXCR, one entry per CDR3 protein. The data show about 74,000 distinct CDR3 sequences, 14% seen once. This clonotype has more than one count but fewer than ten. The antigen remains undetermined. Germline CDR1 reads SGHVS; CDR2 reads FQNEAQ. This CDR3 has 13 amino acids. V shed 5 bases and J shed 4 bases, with 11 bases lying between them. Described time point: pre-sensitization, week 0. The treatment denotes: therapeutic diphenylcyclopropenone sensitization with weekly scalp DPC. General study points: No change in TCRs above 1 in 1000 frequency was produced by DPC sensitization.

The V call is TRBV7-8, the J call TRBJ1-1; D is uncertain. This TCR came from a woman aged 50 to 65 with alopecia areata. Some clones in this sample may be carry-over from other donors' samples. This sample comprised whole blood, obtained in connection with sensitization to the hapten diphenylcyclopropenone (DPC). CDR3 amino acids: CASSPRTRTEAFF. CDR3 sequence (DNA): TGTGCCAGCAGCCCTCGGACTCGCACTGAAGCTTTCTTT.